Shown below are 13 T cell receptor beta chains from a single sample sequenced in a study of CD8 T cells in Susac syndrome. A quantity of about 0.5 to 1 ug RNA underwent reverse transcription using random hexamers. MiXCR, applied by TCRdb to the immunoSEQ multiplex PCR reads, yields one record per CDR3 protein. The sample holds approximately 170,000 distinct CDR3 sequences, 94% seen once. Material: CD4+ T cells from PBMCs. These receptors were obtained from a human donor with multiple sclerosis.

The chain recombines TRBV5-1 with TRBJ1-1; D is perhaps TRBD1 (6 bases). Trimming stripped 4 bases from V and 0 bases from J, with 16 bases between. The CDR3 sequence is 16 residues long. Per the germline V gene, CDR1 is SGHRS and CDR2 is YFSETQ. The CDR3 region is CASSITGNPMNTEAFF. CDR3 sequence (DNA): TGCGCCAGCAGCATAACAGGGAATCCCATGAACACTGAAGCTTTCTTT.

J is TRBJ1-2 and V is TRBV27; D remains unclear. Per germline, CDR1 MNHEY and CDR2 SMNVEV (reference sequence). Trimming left V 3 bases short and J 3 bases short, with 8 bases between. The CDR3 length is 13 residues. CDR3 nucleotides: TGTGCCAGCAGTTTGGGCCCATACTATGGCTACACCTTC. It encodes CASSLGPYYGYTF.

The rearrangement uses TRBV18 and TRBJ2-1, with TRBD1 matching over 8 bases. Germline CDR1 KGHSH, CDR2 LQKENI. The CDR3 has 15 residues. The ends lost 3 bases at V and 8 bases at J; junction bases unmatched: 9. CDR3 bases: TGTGCCAGCTCACCTGACAGGGGACAGAGGTATGAGCAGTTCTTC. This translates into CASSPDRGQRYEQFF.

V usage is TRBV15 and J usage is TRBJ2-1; 13 bases match TRBD2. V gave up 5 bases and J gave up 8 bases; unmatched junction bases: 6. The germline gives CDR1 LNHNV, CDR2 YYDKDF (reference sequence). The CDR3 loop spans 15 amino acids. The CDR3 DNA reads TGTGCCACCAGCTCCCGACTAGCGGGAGGCTATGAGCAGTTCTTC. Its translation: CATSSRLAGGYEQFF.

On this clonotype itself: At one boundary the junction diverges from the germline segment, which might be a read error. The chain recombines TRBV27 with TRBJ2-2; tentative D call: TRBD1 (6 bases). CDR1 is MNHEY, CDR2 SMNVEV, per germline (reference sequence). CDR3 size: 16 residues. The CDR3 DNA reads as TGTGCCAGCAGTTTAGATGGGACAATGAACACCGGGGAGCTATTTTTT. Its protein is CASSLDGTMNTGELFF.

This clonotype was seen a single time. V gene TRBV15 combines with J gene TRBJ2-5; TRBD2 is a possible D gene (6 bases). There are 15 residues in the CDR3. The V gene lost 3 bases and the J gene lost 7 bases, with 18 bases spanning the gap. CDR1 LNHNV and CDR2 YYDKDF come from the germline V gene (reference sequence). The CDR3 is CATSSRTTLGRTQYF. The CDR3 nucleotides are TGTGCCACCAGCAGTAGGACTACCCTTGGTCGGACCCAGTACTTC.

The gene calls are TRBV3-1 and TRBJ1-5, with D unresolved. The germline gives CDR1 LGHDT, CDR2 YNNKEL (reference sequence). The CDR3 contains 17 residues. Trimming removed 0 bases at V and 1 base at J, with 13 bases between. The DNA for the CDR3 is TGTGCCAGCAGCCAAGAACTGGTCGGACCGAGCAATCAGCCCCAGCATTTT. Encoded protein: CASSQELVGPSNQPQHF.

V is TRBV3-1 and J is TRBJ2-7; possibly TRBD1 for D (6 bases). The V end lost 4 bases, the J end lost 2 bases, and 18 bases lay between the germline ends. CDR1 and CDR2 from the germline V gene are LGHDT and YNNKEL (reference sequence). The CDR3 is 16 amino acids. CDR3 region: CASSLLGRGFTYEQYF. CDR3 sequence (DNA): TGTGCCAGCAGCCTCCTCGGCAGGGGATTTACCTACGAGCAGTACTTC.

The rearrangement links TRBV6-2 or TRBV6-3 to TRBJ2-7; 7 bases map to TRBD2. This CDR3 region has 15 residues. Per the germline V gene, CDR1 is MNHEY and CDR2 is SVGEGT. Unmatched junction bases numbered 11, after V lost 2 bases and J lost 7 bases. The CDR3 here is CASSYRAGEIGEQYF. Here the CDR3 DNA reads TGTGCCAGCAGTTACCGGGCGGGAGAGATCGGAGAGCAGTACTTC.

This chain uses TRBV25-1 with TRBJ2-7; 8 bases agree with TRBD1. This CDR3 is 13 amino acids long. Germline trimming cut 7 bases from V and 10 bases from J; bases unmatched to any gene: 12. CDR1 is MGHDK and CDR2 is SYGVNS in the germline V gene. CDR3 coding DNA: TGTGCCAGCACAGACGGACAGGGCGGCGCTCAGTACTTC. Translated: CASTDGQGGAQYF.

This chain uses TRBV7-9 with TRBJ2-7; maybe TRBD2 (6 bases). The germline V and J ends were trimmed by 8 bases and 1 base, with 24 bases remaining between them. This CDR3 is 17 amino acids long. Germline values: CDR1 SEHNR, CDR2 FQNEAQ (reference sequence). In DNA, the CDR3 is TGTGCCAGCGGTACGACTAGTATTAGTCGAAGTTCCTACGAGCAGTACTTC. Translating it yields CASGTTSISRSSYEQYF.

The genes are TRBV3-1 and TRBJ2-2; the match to TRBD2 covers 11 bases. Germline trimming cut 1 base from V and 4 bases from J; bases unmatched to any gene: 5. The CDR3 covers 17 residues. CDR1 is LGHDT, CDR2 YNNKEL, per germline (reference sequence). CDR3 sequence reads: CASSQGLAGLPTGELFF. Here the CDR3 DNA reads TGTGCCAGCAGCCAAGGACTAGCGGGGCTGCCCACCGGGGAGCTGTTTTTT.

The rearrangement joins TRBV20-1 to TRBJ2-7; tentative D call: TRBD2 (7 bases). The V gene lost 6 bases and the J gene lost 7 bases, with 16 bases spanning the gap. CDR3 length equals 12 residues. Germline V gene data show CDR1 as DFQATT and CDR2 as SNEGSKA (reference sequence). The CDR3 loop reads CSAEERGGEQYF. The DNA for the CDR3 is TGCAGTGCCGAAGAAAGGGGGGGGGAGCAGTACTTC.